This T cell receptor (beta chain) was documented in a study of T cell changes during pregnancy in multiple sclerosis. The V gene's germline CDR1 is SGHRS and CDR2 YFSETQ. CDR3 length: 13 residues. V was pared by 7 bases and J by 2 bases, with 4 bases of the junction left unmatched. The repertoire was sequenced with immunoSEQ multiplex PCR; TCRdb's copy has only in-frame clones and lacks some. Of around 51,000 clones in the sample, roughly 92% were seen once. Specimen: CD4+ T cells from peripheral blood mononuclear cells, collected in the second trimester of pregnancy. The clonotype was recovered from a female donor with multiple sclerosis, enrolled in a pregnancy study. The chain carries TRBV5-1 and TRBJ2-7, with TRBD2 identical over 9 bases. Here the CDR3 reads CASGLAGTYEQYF. The CDR3 DNA reads TGCGCCAGCGGGCTAGCGGGGACCTACGAGCAGTACTTC. The full variable domain, completed using reference TRBV5-1 and TRBJ2-7, is KAGVTQTPRYLIKTRGQQVTLSCSPISGHRSVSWYQQTPGQGLQFLFEYFSETQRNKGNFPGRFSGRQFSNSRSEMNVSTLELGDSALYLCASGLAGTYEQYFGPGTRLTVT.